Given below is one T cell receptor beta chain in context. Assay: immunoSEQ multiplex PCR; the TCRdb copy retains only in-frame clones and omits some. This table has roughly 180,000 clones, roughly nine tenths appearing once. The sample originates from a study of T cell responses to AZD1222 COVID-19 vaccine. J lost 9 bases, V lost 0 bases, and 14 bases had no gene match. There are 17 residues in the CDR3. Germline CDR1 reads LGHNA; CDR2 reads YSLEER. The rearrangement links TRBV4-3 to TRBJ2-1; 7 positions match TRBD2. Specimen: peripheral blood, collected on day 0 of AZD1222 vaccination. This TCR was sampled from an adult in good health. The DNA of the CDR3 is TGCGCCAGCAGCCAAGACTTGGTTCCGGCGGGGGAGAGTGAGCAGTTCTTC. This codes for CASSQDLVPAGESEQFF.